This section outlines one TCR beta chain sequence together with its context. Per the original data handling: Reference gene primer amplification in the assay estimated nucleated cell counts. The protocol was immunoSEQ multiplex PCR, while the TCRdb copy is restricted to in-frame clones and leaves out a portion. V and J calls and clone size come straight from that table; D and trimming were deduced from the DNA. The sample lists some 150,000 clones, around 80% occurring once. These data come from a study of blood T cell repertoires in COVID-19. Study summary: The study drew acute and convalescent COVID-19 samples from the United States, Italy and Spain.

Germline V gene data show CDR1 as SGHDT and CDR2 as YYEEEE. J lost 8 bases, V lost 2 bases, and 13 bases had no gene match. The length of the CDR3 is 16 residues. The receptor was derived from a man aged 60 to 75 with active or convalescent COVID-19. Sequencing was done on a sample of peripheral blood. The chain has TRBV5-6 and TRBJ2-1; 7 positions agree with TRBD2. In DNA form, the CDR3 reads TGTGCCAGCAGCTTTTGGGAGGGTTTGGGTGAGGATGAGCAGTTCTTC. Translating gives CASSFWEGLGEDEQFF.